Following are 3 T cell receptor beta chains from one sample sequenced in a study of cytomegalovirus exposure and HLA in healthy donors. The primer mix had 60 Vbeta and 13 Jbeta primers. The method was immunoSEQ multiplex PCR; TCRdb's version includes in-frame clones alone and lacks a portion of them. The table shows some 150,000 clones, with roughly four fifths occurring only once. The sequencing input was PBMCs. These receptor sequences come from a man aged 40-49 years in good health and CMV-seropositive.

V and J are TRBV7-7 and TRBJ2-7; TRBD1 aligns across 7 bases. V was pared by 1 base and J by 4 bases, with 4 bases of the junction left unmatched. The CDR3 has 14 amino acids. The germline CDR1 and CDR2 sequences are SSHAT and FNYEAQ (reference sequence). The CDR3 is CASSLGGQAYEQYF. The CDR3 region has the DNA TGTGCCAGCAGCTTAGGAGGACAGGCTTACGAGCAGTACTTC.

This chain joins TRBV4-1 and TRBJ2-7; TRBD1 matches at 11 bases. The CDR3 extends over 17 amino acids. V shed 3 bases and J 2 bases; nucleotides not matched to a gene: 9. Germline CDR1 is MGHRA and CDR2 is YSYEKL. The DNA for the CDR3 is TGCGCCAGCAGCCACATTCCCGGGACAGGGGGGACCTACGAGCAGTACTTC. Encoded protein: CASSHIPGTGGTYEQYF.

As concerns this clone: At one end, the junction sequence differs from germline, possibly due to a read error. The rearrangement joins TRBV7-9 to TRBJ2-2; maybe TRBD2 (5 bases). Germline values: CDR1 SEHNR, CDR2 FQNEAQ (reference sequence). This CDR3 region has 13 residues. In DNA, the CDR3 is TGTTCCAGCAGCTTCGAGGGAGTCGGGGAGCTGTTTTTT. It translates to CSSSFEGVGELFF.